This passage covers 27 T cell receptor beta chains from one sample sequenced in a study of tumor-infiltrating lymphocytes in glioblastoma multiforme (dated 2017 in TCRdb). Instrument on record: Illumina HiSeq 2500. TCRB libraries were built from RNA via three nested multiplex PCR rounds using a modified ARM-PCR protocol with multiple V-beta primers and a C-beta primer. TCRdb reran the public reads through fastp at Q25 and MiXCR, keeping productive beta chains. Rows are combined by CDR3 protein, so each entry shows the most common genes and DNA. This sample is represented by tens of thousands of distinct CDR3 sequences; roughly two thirds of them were singletons. Approximately 35% of the sample comes from the top ten. Sequences were obtained from brain tumor tissue. These receptors all come from a male donor with glioblastoma.

This chain uses TRBV11-2 with TRBJ2-1; weak D call: TRBD2 (6 bases). V gave up 3 bases and J gave up 9 bases, with 18 bases separating them. Germline V gene lookup returns CDR1 SGHAT and CDR2 FQNNGV. The CDR3 is 15 amino acids. The CDR3 DNA reads TGTGCCAGCAGCTTGGGGCCATCGGGAGAAAGTGAGCAGTTCTTC. Translating gives CASSLGPSGESEQFF. Full variable domain (remainder filled in from reference TRBV11-2 and TRBJ2-1): EAGVAQSPRYKIIEKRQSVAFWCNPISGHATLYWYQQILGQGPKLLIQFQNNGVVDDSQLPKDRFSAERLKGVDSTLKIQPAKLEDSAVYLCASSLGPSGESEQFFGPGTRLTVL.

Of note for this clonotype: Without the conserved terminal phenylalanine or tryptophan, this CDR3 likely stems from a read error. The chain carries TRBV5-1 and TRBJ2-1, with D tentatively TRBD2 (5 bases). V was clipped by 0 bases and J by 7 bases, with 14 bases between them. The CDR3 covers 15 residues. Germline CDR1 SGHRS, CDR2 YFSETQ. The chain's CDR3 is CASSLEGRGWNEQFL. The CDR3 coding sequence is TGCGCCAGCAGCTTGGAGGGCCGGGGTTGGAATGAGCAGTTCCTC.

Of note for this clonotype: Compared with germline, one end of the junction differs, possibly owing to a read error. The chain has TRBV4-1 and TRBJ2-1; TRBD1 matches 8 bases. CDR1 MGHRA and CDR2 YSYEKL come from the germline V gene. CDR3 length equals 15 residues. Here the CDR3 DNA reads TGCGCCAGCAGCAGGGACAGGTCCTCCTACAATGAGCGGTTCTTC. This sequence encodes CASSRDRSSYNERFF.

This clonotype is a singleton in its sample. Mismatch with germline at one junction end may stem from a read error. The rearrangement joins TRBV6-5 to TRBJ2-5, with 9 bases lining up with TRBD2. Germline CDR1 is MNHEY and CDR2 is SVGAGI. CDR3 length: 18 residues. The CDR3 sequence is CTSERGSATSGRQETQYF. CDR3 DNA: TGTACCAGCGAGAGAGGTAGTGCGACTAGCGGAAGACAAGAGACCCAGTACTTC.

Notes on this clonotype: At one end the junction does not follow the germline gene, possibly because of a read error. The genes are TRBV20-1 and TRBJ1-1, with 7 bases matching TRBD1. The CDR3 is 14 residues long. The germline V gene has CDR1 DFQATT and CDR2 SNEGSKA (reference sequence). CDR3 in DNA: TGCAATGCTAGAGATCCGAGGGGGCGGGTGGAAGCTTTCTTT. It codes for CNARDPRGRVEAFF.

Details on this clonotype: The conserved closing phenylalanine or tryptophan is absent in this CDR3, likely reflecting a read error. This chain connects TRBV5-8 to TRBJ2-5, with D perhaps TRBD1 (5 bases). Germline V gene sequence: CDR1 SGHTS, CDR2 YDEGEE. The CDR3 contains 14 residues. The CDR3 region is CASSSGHLQETQYI. The CDR3 nucleotides read TGTGCCAGTAGCTCCGGACATTTACAAGAGACCCAGTACATC.

Points on this clonotype: The CDR3 does not close with the conserved phenylalanine or tryptophan, likely indicating a read error. The CDR3 DNA follows: TGTGCCAGCAGCCCGGATGGAAGCACAGATACGCAGTATTCC. Amino acids: CASSPDGSTDTQYS. The chain is built from TRBV11-2 and TRBJ2-3; D is uncertain. Germline V gene lookup returns CDR1 SGHAT and CDR2 FQNNGV. V lost 5 bases to trimming and J lost 0 bases, with 9 bases between them. The CDR3 runs 14 residues.

V usage is TRBV11-2 and J usage is TRBJ2-4; D is undetermined. Germline CDR1 and CDR2: SGHAT and FQNNGV. V was clipped by 6 bases and J by 8 bases, with 11 bases between them. The CDR3 length is 12 residues. The CDR3 sequence: CASSYNTYIQYF. CDR3 sequence (DNA): TGTGCCAGCAGTTACAACACGTACATTCAGTACTTC.

This clonotype was recorded only once. It is unclear where the CDR3 begins or ends on the DNA, so no DNA is shown, and the CDR3 is as TCRdb lists it. The CDR3 loop reads CAWNFGQGNTEASF. This chain connects TRBV30 to TRBJ1-1; the D call of TRBD1 is as the table states it, not checked on the DNA. Germline V gives CDR1 GTSNPN, CDR2 SVGIG (reference sequence). The CDR3 totals 14 residues, both ends included.

This clonotype is medium-sized (0.01 to 0.1%) by share. The chain couples TRBV29-1 to TRBJ1-2; D gene uncertain. Germline CDR1 and CDR2: SQVTM and ANQGSEA. The CDR3 runs 12 residues. Trimming pared 4 bases from V and 4 bases from J, leaving 10 bases between. The CDR3 DNA follows: TGCAGCGTTGTGGCTCCGCCCTATGGCTACACCTTC. Translated: CSVVAPPYGYTF. Full variable domain (rest looked up from reference TRBV29-1 and TRBJ1-2): SAVISQKPSRDICQRGTSLTIQCQVDSQVTMMFWYRQQPGQSLTLIATANQGSEATYESGFVIDKFPISRPNLTFSTLTVSNMSPEDSSIYLCSVVAPPYGYTFGSGTRLTVV.

This clonotype has only a few counts. The chain couples TRBV6-2 or TRBV6-3 to TRBJ2-1; D perhaps matches TRBD2 (5 bases). The V gene lost 8 bases and the J gene lost 9 bases, with 20 bases spanning the gap. The CDR3 consists of 14 residues. Germline CDR1 and CDR2: MNHEY and SVGEGT. CDR3 amino acids: CASFVGESSSEQFF. CDR3 bases: TGTGCCAGCTTTGTCGGGGAGAGTTCTTCTGAGCAGTTCTTC.

The rearrangement uses TRBV6-1 and TRBJ1-2; D is uncertain. The CDR3 loop spans 13 amino acids. Trimming cost V 10 bases and J 6 bases, with 18 bases left between them. Germline values: CDR1 MNHNS, CDR2 SASEGT. As DNA, the CDR3 is TGTGCCATTTACTGCCGGACCCGACATGGCTACACCTTC. The encoded protein is CAIYCRTRHGYTF.

The J gene is TRBJ1-5, the V gene TRBV20-1; D is ambiguous. Trimming took off 6 bases at V and 6 bases at J, with 18 bases between the two ends. Germline assignment: CDR1 DFQATT and CDR2 SNEGSKA (reference sequence). The CDR3 spans 14 residues. The CDR3, as DNA: TGCAGTGCCATGGGGAGCGTGGGCATTCAGCCCCAGCATTTT. It is translated as CSAMGSVGIQPQHF.

The gene calls are TRBV19 and TRBJ1-5; the match to TRBD1 covers 9 bases. J gave up 11 bases and V 8 bases, and 10 bases lay outside the gene matches. This CDR3 is 13 amino acids long. From germline, CDR1 is LNHDA and CDR2 SQIVND (reference sequence). CDR3 coding DNA: TGTGCCAGTTTTGGGACAGGGCTCTCGTCCCAGCATTTT. It encodes CASFGTGLSSQHF.

V usage is TRBV28 and J usage is TRBJ2-7; 12 bases map to TRBD1. This CDR3 contains 14 residues. V dropped 6 bases and J dropped 3; count of bases not matched to a gene: 3. The germline gives CDR1 MDHEN, CDR2 SYDVKM. The CDR3 bases are TGTGCCAGCAGGGGGACAGGGGGCGGCTACGAGCAGTACTTC. Amino acid sequence: CASRGTGGGYEQYF.

This clonotype came up many times. This rearrangement joins TRBV29-1 to TRBJ2-2, with 7 nucleotides matching TRBD1. CDR1 is SQVTM and CDR2 is ANQGSEA in the germline V gene. V lost 5 bases and J lost 2; bases outside the gene matches: 8. CDR3 length: 15 amino acids. The CDR3 region is CSVPTGVGNTGELFF. The CDR3 DNA sequence: TGCAGCGTTCCCACAGGGGTCGGAAACACCGGGGAGCTGTTTTTT.

The DNA for the CDR3 is TGTGTTAGCAGCTTGGGGAGACAAATCAATCAGCCCCAGCATTTT. It translates to CVSSLGRQINQPQHF. The J gene is TRBJ1-5, the V gene TRBV7-2; the D is unclear. CDR3 length: 15 residues. Per germline, CDR1 SGHTA and CDR2 FQGNSA.

This clonotype is categorized as medium-sized (0.01 to 0.1%). V is TRBV20-1 and J is TRBJ2-3, with 9 bases aligning to TRBD2. CDR3 length: 15 residues. Germline values: CDR1 DFQATT, CDR2 SNEGSKA (reference sequence). With 1 base clipped from V and 0 bases from J, the junction kept 2 bases outside the gene matches. The CDR3 sequence: CSARGLAGSTDTQYF. CDR3 in DNA: TGCAGTGCTAGAGGGCTAGCGGGGAGCACAGATACGCAGTATTTT.

The chain recombines TRBV20-1 with TRBJ2-3, with D hard to call. Germline-derived CDR1 and CDR2 are DFQATT and SNEGSKA (reference sequence). Between the trimmed V and J ends, which lost 1 base and 10 bases, there was a span of 18 bases. This CDR3 is 14 amino acids long. The CDR3 spells CSARVPSWSQAQYF. The CDR3, as DNA: TGCAGTGCTAGAGTGCCTAGTTGGAGTCAGGCGCAGTATTTT.

This clonotype came up many times. The CDR3 region has the DNA TGCGCCAGCAGCTTAGGACAGTACCAAGAGACCCAGTACTTC. This gives the protein CASSLGQYQETQYF. V gene TRBV5-1 combines with J gene TRBJ2-5; the D gene is possibly TRBD1 (6 bases). Germline-derived CDR1 and CDR2 are SGHRS and YFSETQ. This CDR3 spans 14 amino acids. V shed 2 bases and J shed 0 bases, with 8 bases lying between them. Based on the CDR3 plus reference TRBV5-1 and TRBJ2-5, the full variable domain is KAGVTQTPRYLIKTRGQQVTLSCSPISGHRSVSWYQQTPGQGLQFLFEYFSETQRNKGNFPGRFSGRQFSNSRSEMNVSTLELGDSALYLCASSLGQYQETQYFGPGTRLLVL.

The genes are TRBV11-2 and TRBJ1-1; the D is unclear. CDR1 is SGHAT, CDR2 FQNNGV, per germline. The CDR3 covers 15 residues. With 4 bases removed from V and 5 bases from J, the gap between germline ends came to 17 bases. The CDR3 sequence: CASSSSPSGRTEAFF. The CDR3 DNA is TGTGCCAGCAGCTCATCCCCCTCTGGGAGAACTGAAGCTTTCTTT.

Concerning this clonotype itself: The conserved closing phenylalanine or tryptophan is absent in this CDR3, likely reflecting a read error. V is TRBV6-1 and J is TRBJ1-1, with D hard to call. The CDR3 is made up of 14 amino acids. Trimming left V 4 bases short and J 7 bases short, with 16 bases between. Germline V gene sequence: CDR1 MNHNS, CDR2 SASEGT. The CDR3 DNA is TGTGCCAGCAGTGGGGGTTTAGGGAAGATTGAAGCTTTCTTA. It yields the protein CASSGGLGKIEAFL.

A word on this clonotype: The CDR3 ends on some other residue instead of the conserved phenylalanine or tryptophan, so this is likely a read error. This sequence joins TRBV11-1 and TRBJ2-7, with D possibly being TRBD2 (6 bases). Trimming shortened V by 3 bases and J by 2 bases, and 11 bases separated the two germline ends. CDR1 is SGHAT and CDR2 is FQDESV in the germline V gene (reference sequence). CDR3 length equals 14 residues. CDR3 sequence reads: CASSLGTHAYEQYL. The CDR3 nucleotides read TGTGCCAGCAGCTTGGGGACTCATGCCTACGAGCAGTACCTC.

This clonotype was found once. The rearrangement uses TRBV20-1 and TRBJ2-5; TRBD2 aligns across 7 bases. The germline V gene has CDR1 DFQATT and CDR2 SNEGSKA (reference sequence). Trimming cost V 7 bases and J 4 bases; bases outside gene matches: 15. The CDR3 has 15 residues. In DNA form, the CDR3 reads TGCAGTGATCAGCCCTGGACCAGCGGGATAGAGACCCAGTACTTC. Its protein product is CSDQPWTSGIETQYF.

The sample holds one count of this clonotype. The chain recombines TRBV11-3 with TRBJ2-5, with 9 bases matching TRBD2. This CDR3 has 15 residues. Losses at the gene ends were 6 bases for V and 2 bases for J; bases not matched to a gene: 7. CDR1 is SGHNT, CDR2 YENEEA, per germline. The CDR3 is CASSLKAGGQETQYF. CDR3 DNA sequence: TGTGCCAGCAGTCTAAAAGCGGGAGGTCAAGAGACCCAGTACTTC.

This clonotype has at least ten counts. CDR3 DNA sequence: TGCAGTTCGAGTCGGGGCGGGAGTATCGCAGATACGCAGTATTTT. Amino acids: CSSSRGGSIADTQYF. V gene TRBV20-1 combines with J gene TRBJ2-3, with 7 bases identical to TRBD2. The J segment lost 4 bases and the V segment lost 8 bases, leaving 15 bases of the junction unmatched. Germline V gene data show CDR1 as DFQATT and CDR2 as SNEGSKA (reference sequence). This CDR3 has 15 amino acids.

There are a few counts of this clonotype. The chain combines TRBV2 with TRBJ2-7, with D possibly being TRBD1 or TRBD2 (5 bases each). The CDR3 runs to 10 residues. The V end was cut by 6 bases, the J end by 7 bases, with 7 bases between. From germline, CDR1 is SNHLY and CDR2 FYNNEI. The CDR3 protein is CASREGEQYF. The CDR3 DNA reads as TGTGCCAGCAGAGAGGGGGAGCAGTACTTC.